The present TCR beta chain was sequenced within a study of blood T cells in healthy people across ages. Through a sample-barcoded 5' primer and a J-beta primer mix, a second PCR was run for roughly 6 to 12 cycles. A minimum of 2.5 million CDR3-containing paired-end reads was obtained for each sample. TCRdb reanalysed the 5' RACE reads using MiXCR and keeps one entry per CDR3 protein. The sample consists of about 720,000 distinct CDR3 sequences, 22% of them appearing once. Concerning this clonotype itself: Its antigen remains unknown.

The CDR3 runs to 14 residues. J was trimmed by 4 bases and V by 3 bases; bases with no gene match: 3. CDR1 MNHNS and CDR2 SASEGT come from the germline V gene. Healthy Caucasian individuals from Russia aged about 6 to 90 served as donors. Whole-study findings and limits: The authors considered diversity estimates from one million T cells to be underestimates.

The sequence was collected from a man aged 65 to 79 in good health. V gene TRBV6-1 combines with J gene TRBJ2-1; 7 nucleotides agree with TRBD2. The sample comprised blood. The DNA for the CDR3 is TGTGCCAGCAGTGAGGGACTACCTTACAATGAGCAGTTCTTC. Translated, it gives CASSEGLPYNEQFF.